This TCR beta chain was sequenced for a study of T cells in Graves' hyperthyroidism and ophthalmopathy. The study, taken as a whole, reports: A model of 13 V-J pairs discriminated ophthalmopathy from stable hyperthyroidism.

Trimming at V came to 6 bases and at J to 6 bases, leaving 10 bases not matched to a gene. The CDR3 contains 15 residues. Note on this clonotype: What it binds is unknown.

Patients aged 18 to 65 had newly diagnosed hyperthyroidism lasting under 2 months. Isolation of PBMCs was performed on 10 ml fresh peripheral blood. Template material for amplifying TCR beta CDR3 regions consisted of RNA transcripts. First-round RT-PCR of the TCR CDR3 relied on the HTBI primer set. Using its own MiXCR run on the multiplex PCR reads, TCRdb lists one record per CDR3 protein. Among 600,000 to 900,000 distinct CDR3 sequences listed, around 15% were seen once. The sequence was collected from a man between 18 and 35 years old with Graves' hyperthyroidism. The sequenced sample consisted of blood. This rearrangement joins TRBV12-3 or TRBV12-4 to TRBJ2-2, with 7 bases matching TRBD1. CDR3 amino acids: CASSLQGSLAGELFF. The CDR3 region has the DNA TGTGCCAGCAGCCTACAGGGGTCCCTTGCCGGGGAGCTGTTTTTT.